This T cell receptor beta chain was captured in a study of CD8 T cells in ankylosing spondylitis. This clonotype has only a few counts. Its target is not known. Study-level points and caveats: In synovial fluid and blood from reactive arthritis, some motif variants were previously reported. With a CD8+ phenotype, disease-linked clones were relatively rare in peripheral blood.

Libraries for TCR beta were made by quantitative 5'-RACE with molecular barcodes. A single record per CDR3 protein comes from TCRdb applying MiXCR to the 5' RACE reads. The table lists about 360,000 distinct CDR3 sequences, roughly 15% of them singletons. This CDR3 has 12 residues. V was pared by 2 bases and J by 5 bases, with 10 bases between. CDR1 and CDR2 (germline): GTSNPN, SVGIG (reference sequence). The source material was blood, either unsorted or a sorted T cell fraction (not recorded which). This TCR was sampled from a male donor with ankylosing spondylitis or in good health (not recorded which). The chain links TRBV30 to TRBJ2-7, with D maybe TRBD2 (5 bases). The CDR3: CAWSPRGDEQYF. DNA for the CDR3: TGTGCCTGGAGTCCCCGGGGAGACGAGCAGTACTTC.